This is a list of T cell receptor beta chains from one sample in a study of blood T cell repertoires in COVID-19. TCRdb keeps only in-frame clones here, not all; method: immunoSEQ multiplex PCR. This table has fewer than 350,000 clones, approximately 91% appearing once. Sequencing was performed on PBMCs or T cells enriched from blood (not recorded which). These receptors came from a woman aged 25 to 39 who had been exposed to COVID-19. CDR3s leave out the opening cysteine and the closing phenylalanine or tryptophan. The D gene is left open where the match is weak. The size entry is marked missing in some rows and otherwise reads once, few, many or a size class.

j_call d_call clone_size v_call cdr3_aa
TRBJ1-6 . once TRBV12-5 ASGFGGGAYNSPLH
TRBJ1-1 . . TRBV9 ASSVEATANTEAF
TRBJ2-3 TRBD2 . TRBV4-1 ASSHATSSSTDTQY
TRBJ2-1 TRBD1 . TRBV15 ATSSLQGAVSPDEQF
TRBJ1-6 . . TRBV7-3 ASSSRYNSPLH
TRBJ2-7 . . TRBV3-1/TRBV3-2 ASSQDIARGREQY
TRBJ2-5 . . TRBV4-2 ASSQEIDRKETQY
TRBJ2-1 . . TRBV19 ASSMIGGAENEQF
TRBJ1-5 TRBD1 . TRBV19 ASSGRDRGLVVGNQPQH
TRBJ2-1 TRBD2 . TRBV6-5 ASPPGLAGGNEQF
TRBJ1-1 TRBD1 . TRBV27 ASSLGTGGTEAF
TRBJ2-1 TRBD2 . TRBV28 ASMHTRASGDYNEQF
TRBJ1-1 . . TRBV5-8 ASSLTRGGDTEAF
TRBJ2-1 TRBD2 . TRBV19 ASMGGSGNEQF
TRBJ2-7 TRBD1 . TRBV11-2 ASSLDRGSYEQY
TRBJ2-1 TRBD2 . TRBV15 ATSRDFPAGIYNEQF
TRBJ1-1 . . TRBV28 ASSLVRHGGLRTEAF
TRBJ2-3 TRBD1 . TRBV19 ATAGQGVDTQY
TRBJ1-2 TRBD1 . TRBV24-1 ATSGAGQASNYGYT
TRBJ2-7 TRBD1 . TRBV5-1 ASSTAGQVHHEQY
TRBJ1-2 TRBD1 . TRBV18 ASSPDRVGYT
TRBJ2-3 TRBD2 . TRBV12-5 ASGLTPAVMGGRSTDTQY
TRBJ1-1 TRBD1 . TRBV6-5 ASSITGGNTEAF
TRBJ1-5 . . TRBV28 ATFRGTSNQPQH
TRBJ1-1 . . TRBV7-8 ASSLLGRMNTEAF
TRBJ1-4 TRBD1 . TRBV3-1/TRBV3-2 ASSYTGGNEKLF
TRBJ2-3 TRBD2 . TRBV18 ASSPRLAGDTDTQY
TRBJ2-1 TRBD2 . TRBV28 ASSLGLVLGEQF
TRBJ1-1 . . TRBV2 ASSEAQGGTEAF
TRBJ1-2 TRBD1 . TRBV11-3 ASSLVGGQGPYGYT
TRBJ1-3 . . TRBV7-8 ASSLLPTGSGNTIY
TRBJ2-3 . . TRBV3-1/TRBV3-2 ASSQNGGRTDTQY
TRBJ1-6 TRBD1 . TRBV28 ASSPQGSYNSPLH
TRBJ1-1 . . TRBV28 ASSLQGNTEAF
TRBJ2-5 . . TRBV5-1 ASSLLQGTGGETQY
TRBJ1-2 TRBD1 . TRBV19 ASTRQGNYGYT
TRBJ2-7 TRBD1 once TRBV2 ASRIGQGREQY
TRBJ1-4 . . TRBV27 ASSPATGATNEKLF
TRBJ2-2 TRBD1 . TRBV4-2 ASSHDRGNTGELF
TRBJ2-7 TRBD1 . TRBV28 ASSSPPGQGSYEQY
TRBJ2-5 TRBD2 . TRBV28 ASSNQRRTSGRWGETQY
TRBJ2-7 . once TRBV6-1 ASSEPSVSYEQY
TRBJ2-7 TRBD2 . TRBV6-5 ASSWGGSEQY
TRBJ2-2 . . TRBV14 ASSQQRGIGTGELF
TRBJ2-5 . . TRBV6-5 ASSYSRQQETQY
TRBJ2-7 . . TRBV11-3 ASSLVGAVEDSYEQY
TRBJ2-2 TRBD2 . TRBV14 ASSQGLAGVRRMSTGELF
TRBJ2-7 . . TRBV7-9 ASSQTGLEQY
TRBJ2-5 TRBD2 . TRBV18 ASSPRTSGRRETQY
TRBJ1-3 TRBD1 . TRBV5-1 ASSARDRDSGNTIY
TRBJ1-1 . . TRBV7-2 ASSPDSPTWGAF
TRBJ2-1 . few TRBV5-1 ASSLFFVRGNEQF
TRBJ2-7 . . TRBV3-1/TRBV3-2 ASSQDGGFGEQY
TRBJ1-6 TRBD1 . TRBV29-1 SVTTGGGGDSPLH
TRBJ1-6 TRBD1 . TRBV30 AWSRNTGAASPLH
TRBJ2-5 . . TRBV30 AWSRTGGETQY
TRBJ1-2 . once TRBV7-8 ASSLGQGYGYT
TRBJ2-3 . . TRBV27 ASSSPSTDTQY